Presented here are 30 T cell receptor beta chains from one specimen sequenced in a study of cytomegalovirus exposure and HLA in healthy donors. Use of 60 Vbeta and 13 Jbeta primers characterized the PCR. Repertoires were generated with immunoSEQ multiplex PCR, while TCRdb's copy carries only in-frame clones and drops some. The table records roughly 150,000 clones, around 75% of them present only once. The sequencing input was PBMCs. These receptors all stem from a female donor in good health and CMV-seronegative.

The chain links TRBV27 to TRBJ1-5; D unclear. CDR3 length equals 13 residues. Trimming removed 0 bases from V and 7 bases from J, with 7 bases in between. Germline assignment: CDR1 MNHEY and CDR2 SMNVEV (reference sequence). The CDR3 sequence: CASSLSYSQPQHF. The CDR3 DNA sequence: TGTGCCAGCAGTTTATCCTATTCCCAGCCCCAGCATTTT.

The rearrangement links TRBV29-1 to TRBJ2-7, with unresolved D. The V gene's germline CDR1 is SQVTM and CDR2 ANQGSEA. V dropped 7 bases and J dropped 0 bases, with 10 bases sitting between them. The CDR3 length is 12 residues. The CDR3 loop is CSALGSSYEQYF. The CDR3 DNA reads TGCAGCGCCCTCGGTAGCTCCTACGAGCAGTACTTC.

V usage is TRBV9 and J usage is TRBJ1-1; TRBD1 is a possible D gene (6 bases). V gave up 1 base and J gave up 5 bases, with 9 bases separating them. Germline CDR1 SGDLS, CDR2 YYNGEE. The CDR3 extends over 13 amino acids. The CDR3 nucleotides read TGTGCCAGCAGCGTACAGGGGAAGACTGAAGCTTTCTTT. Protein product: CASSVQGKTEAFF.

The genes are TRBV29-1 and TRBJ2-3; 7 nucleotides match TRBD2. Germline V gene data show CDR1 as SQVTM and CDR2 as ANQGSEA. The CDR3 totals 14 residues. V lost 2 bases and J lost 5; bases outside the gene matches: 7. This CDR3 is CSVERAGIKDTQYF. In DNA form, the CDR3 reads TGCAGCGTTGAAAGAGCGGGAATAAAAGATACGCAGTATTTT.

J is TRBJ2-5 and V is TRBV7-9, with 13 positions matching TRBD2. The CDR3 is 14 residues long. The junction had 6 bases not matched to a gene; V was cut back by 5 bases and J by 9 bases. Germline CDR1 is SEHNR and CDR2 is FQNEAQ (reference sequence). CDR3 nucleotides: TGTGCCAGCAGCCCCGGGACTAGCGGGATTTCCCAGTACTTC. Translating it yields CASSPGTSGISQYF.

V usage is TRBV7-3 and J usage is TRBJ1-1; no firm D call. Trimming took off 1 base at V and 4 bases at J, with 13 bases between the two ends. The CDR3 consists of 15 residues. The germline CDR1 and CDR2 sequences are SGHTA and FQGTGA. The CDR3 loop reads CASSLSSGYGTEAFF. CDR3 sequence (DNA): TGTGCCAGCAGCTTAAGTTCCGGGTATGGCACTGAAGCTTTCTTT.

The chain combines TRBV27 with TRBJ1-5; D is unresolved. The germline gives CDR1 MNHEY, CDR2 SMNVEV (reference sequence). V was trimmed by 2 bases and J by 7 bases, leaving 12 bases between them. This CDR3 is built from 14 residues. CDR3 in amino acids: CASSLMGSGQPQHF. The CDR3 DNA follows: TGTGCCAGCAGTTTAATGGGGTCGGGGCAGCCCCAGCATTTT.

This chain joins TRBV14 and TRBJ2-1; 13 nucleotides match TRBD2. Germline values: CDR1 SGHDN, CDR2 FVKESK. The V segment lost 1 base and the J segment 0 bases; nucleotides outside the gene matches: 6. The CDR3 is made up of 19 amino acids. DNA of the CDR3: TGTGCCAGCAGCCAAGTGGGAAGACTAGCGGGAGGCTCCTACAATGAGCAGTTCTTC. Translated, it gives CASSQVGRLAGGSYNEQFF.

This chain uses TRBV5-1 with TRBJ1-1, with a possible D match to TRBD1 (5 bases). The CDR3 sequence is 14 residues long. Trimming took 7 bases from V and 4 from J, leaving 17 bases between them. CDR1 is SGHRS and CDR2 is YFSETQ in the germline V gene. CDR3 DNA: TGCGCCAGCTGCACGGGACTGGCGGGCACTGAAGCTTTCTTT. It codes for CASCTGLAGTEAFF.

The CDR3 protein is CASSSPTGLAGGYNEQFF. Here the CDR3 DNA reads TGTGCCAGCAGCTCCCCGACAGGATTAGCGGGAGGGTACAATGAGCAGTTCTTC. V gene TRBV7-9 combines with J gene TRBJ2-1; TRBD2 matches at 11 bases. Unmatched junction bases numbered 12, after V lost 4 bases and J lost 4 bases. The length of the CDR3 is 18 residues. Germline V lookup: CDR1 SEHNR, CDR2 FQNEAQ (reference sequence).

V gene TRBV7-9 combines with J gene TRBJ2-1; TRBD2 is a possible D gene (5 bases). The CDR3 consists of 15 residues. V was clipped by 5 bases and J by 0 bases, with 11 bases between them. The germline V gene encodes CDR1 SEHNR and CDR2 FQNEAQ (reference sequence). The CDR3 spells CASSTRDTSYNEQFF. The CDR3 DNA reads TGTGCCAGCAGCACTCGGGATACCTCCTACAATGAGCAGTTCTTC.

The chain joins TRBV4-1 to TRBJ2-7; a possible D gene is TRBD1 (6 bases). The CDR3 extends over 14 amino acids. Germline V gives CDR1 MGHRA, CDR2 YSYEKL. V lost 3 bases, J lost 1 base, and 10 bases lay in between. DNA for the CDR3: TGCGCCAGCAGCCAGGCAGGGGTATCCTACGAGCAGTACTTC. Its translation: CASSQAGVSYEQYF.

This CDR3 reads CAWSGSYEQYF. The DNA for the CDR3 is TGTGCCTGGAGCGGGTCCTACGAGCAGTACTTC. V gene TRBV30 combines with J gene TRBJ2-7; D is ambiguous. The CDR3 length is 11 residues. Between the trimmed V and J ends, which lost 3 bases and 1 base, there was a span of 4 bases. Germline assignment: CDR1 GTSNPN and CDR2 SVGIG (reference sequence).

The chain joins TRBV25-1 to TRBJ1-2; D may be TRBD1 (5 bases). The ends were cut back, 6 bases at V and 7 bases at J, with 12 bases in the middle. This CDR3 has 12 amino acids. Looked up from germline, CDR1 is MGHDK and CDR2 is SYGVNS. The CDR3 reads CASRPQGGGYTF. CDR3 DNA sequence: TGTGCCAGCAGACCCCAGGGTGGTGGCTACACCTTC.

This clone came up once. The chain joins TRBV7-9 to TRBJ2-6; D is possibly TRBD2 (5 bases). The CDR3 sequence is 16 residues long. The V end was cut by 5 bases, the J end by 0 bases, with 11 bases between. Germline lookup yields CDR1 SEHNR and CDR2 FQNEAQ (reference sequence). CDR3 in DNA: TGTGCCAGCAGCCACCGGGAAAGCTCTGGGGCCAACGTCCTGACTTTC. Translated, it gives CASSHRESSGANVLTF.

CDR3 DNA: TGTGCCACTAACAGGGGCCTCAGGGGCACTGAAGCTTTCTTT. The encoded protein is CATNRGLRGTEAFF. The V and J genes are TRBV2 and TRBJ1-1, with 7 bases identical to TRBD1. The CDR3 contains 14 residues. Looked up from germline, CDR1 is SNHLY and CDR2 is FYNNEI. V lost 10 bases to trimming and J lost 4 bases; unmatched junction nucleotides: 12.

The genes are TRBV7-9 and TRBJ2-7, with TRBD2 matching over 10 bases. From germline, CDR1 is SEHNR and CDR2 FQNEAQ (reference sequence). CDR3 length equals 15 residues. V lost 5 bases, J lost 5 bases, and 9 bases stayed unmatched. CDR3 sequence reads: CASSNPSGSSHEQYF. The DNA of the CDR3 is TGTGCCAGCAGCAACCCTAGCGGGAGTTCCCACGAGCAGTACTTC.

This clone was counted a single time. The chain has TRBV2 and TRBJ1-4; D not certain. Germline assignment: CDR1 SNHLY and CDR2 FYNNEI. The V and J ends lost 6 bases and 3 bases respectively, with 14 bases between them. CDR3 length: 15 amino acids. In nucleotides, the CDR3 is TGTGCCAGCAGGGAGGGCGTAACAGCTAATGAAAAACTGTTTTTT. Protein: CASREGVTANEKLFF.

The chain joins TRBV6-5 to TRBJ2-7; TRBD1 matches at 7 bases. The CDR3 consists of 15 residues. The ends lost 4 bases at V and 1 base at J; junction bases unmatched: 7. Germline CDR1 MNHEY, CDR2 SVGAGI. CDR3 bases: TGTGCCAGCAGTTCCCTAGGACAGGAGTCCTACGAGCAGTACTTC. This gives the protein CASSSLGQESYEQYF.

In DNA, the CDR3 is TGTGCCAGCACCCCCGTGGTGCGGGACAGCCCTACTAATGAAAAACTGTTTTTT. It translates to CASTPVVRDSPTNEKLFF. The rearrangement links TRBV7-9 to TRBJ1-4, with 7 bases aligning to TRBD1. Losses at the gene ends were 7 bases for V and 2 bases for J; bases not matched to a gene: 16. Germline V gives CDR1 SEHNR, CDR2 FQNEAQ (reference sequence). The CDR3 is 18 residues long.

The chain is built from TRBV2 and TRBJ2-3; possibly TRBD2 for D (6 bases). The CDR3 contains 18 residues. Germline CDR1 is SNHLY and CDR2 is FYNNEI. V lost 3 bases to trimming and J lost 4 bases, with 23 bases between them. CDR3 region: CASSDRPGLPPGADTQYF. In nucleotides, the CDR3 is TGTGCCAGCAGTGATCGTCCGGGACTTCCCCCCGGGGCAGATACGCAGTATTTT.

This clone was recorded a few times. The chain links TRBV7-8 to TRBJ2-2, with 7 bases identical to TRBD2. With V trimmed by 7 bases and J by 4 bases, 3 bases remained unmatched. The CDR3 is 13 amino acids. Per germline, CDR1 SGHVS and CDR2 FQNEAQ. CDR3: CASIAGATGELFF. CDR3 nucleotides: TGTGCCAGCATCGCGGGAGCCACCGGGGAGCTGTTTTTT.

This clone was seen a single time. The V and J genes are TRBV28 and TRBJ1-2; no firm D call. Trimming pared 8 bases from V and 8 bases from J, leaving 9 bases between. The CDR3 is 10 amino acids. Germline CDR1 and CDR2: MDHEN and SYDVKM. The CDR3 coding sequence is TGTGCCAGCGGGGAGGAAGGCTACACCTTC. The encoded protein is CASGEEGYTF.

This clone was observed a handful of times. The CDR3 DNA reads TGTGCCAGCAGTGGAGAAGAGGCAGGGCTTAGCACAGATACGCAGTATTTT. Amino acid sequence: CASSGEEAGLSTDTQYF. The V gene is TRBV25-1, the J gene TRBJ2-3, with a possible D match to TRBD1 (5 bases). Germline-derived CDR1 and CDR2 are MGHDK and SYGVNS. V lost 4 bases to trimming and J lost 0 bases, with 17 bases between them. This CDR3 region has 17 residues.

V and J are TRBV7-8 and TRBJ1-2; 9 bases align to TRBD1. Trimming at V came to 4 bases and at J to 5 bases, leaving 2 bases not matched to a gene. Germline CDR1 and CDR2: SGHVS and FQNEAQ. The CDR3 totals 13 residues. In nucleotides, the CDR3 is TGTGCCAGCAGCTCAGGACAGGGGTATGGCTACACCTTC. Its protein is CASSSGQGYGYTF.

The chain has TRBV2 and TRBJ1-2; TRBD1 agrees at 8 bases. CDR1 is SNHLY and CDR2 is FYNNEI in the germline V gene. There are 13 residues in the CDR3. The V and J ends lost 4 bases and 7 bases, in that order; junction bases with no gene match: 5. DNA of the CDR3: TGTGCCAGCAGTGGACAGGGGATCTCTGGCTACACCTTC. It is translated as CASSGQGISGYTF.

CDR3 DNA: TGTGCCAGCAGTGAAGCAGGGGCAGGTTGGCTAGCGGGAAATGAGCAGTTCTTC. Its protein is CASSEAGAGWLAGNEQFF. This chain uses TRBV6-1 with TRBJ2-1; 9 bases align to TRBD2. Trimming removed 0 bases from V and 7 bases from J; junction bases left unmatched: 13. This CDR3 contains 18 residues. The germline gives CDR1 MNHNS, CDR2 SASEGT.

The V and J genes are TRBV27 and TRBJ2-5, with TRBD1 matching over 7 bases. Trimming at V came to 6 bases and at J to 0 bases, leaving 4 bases not matched to a gene. Per germline, CDR1 MNHEY and CDR2 SMNVEV (reference sequence). This CDR3 has 14 residues. Here the CDR3 DNA reads TGTGCCAGCAGCCCCGGGACAGACCAAGAGACCCAGTACTTC. Encoded protein: CASSPGTDQETQYF.

This chain uses TRBV11-2 with TRBJ1-2, with D perhaps TRBD1 (5 bases). V gave up 1 base and J gave up 8 bases, with 8 bases separating them. The germline CDR1 and CDR2 sequences are SGHAT and FQNNGV. This CDR3 is built from 12 residues. CDR3 loop: CASSLGGAGYTF. The CDR3, as DNA: TGTGCCAGCAGCTTAGGTGGGGCCGGCTACACCTTC.

J is TRBJ1-5 and V is TRBV6-1, with a possible D match to TRBD1 (6 bases). Germline CDR1 and CDR2: MNHNS and SASEGT. CDR3 length: 15 residues. Trimming stripped 8 bases from V and 6 bases from J, with 20 bases between. CDR3: CASEGGGGWRQPQHF. The CDR3 bases are TGTGCCAGCGAAGGAGGGGGGGGGTGGCGTCAGCCCCAGCATTTT.